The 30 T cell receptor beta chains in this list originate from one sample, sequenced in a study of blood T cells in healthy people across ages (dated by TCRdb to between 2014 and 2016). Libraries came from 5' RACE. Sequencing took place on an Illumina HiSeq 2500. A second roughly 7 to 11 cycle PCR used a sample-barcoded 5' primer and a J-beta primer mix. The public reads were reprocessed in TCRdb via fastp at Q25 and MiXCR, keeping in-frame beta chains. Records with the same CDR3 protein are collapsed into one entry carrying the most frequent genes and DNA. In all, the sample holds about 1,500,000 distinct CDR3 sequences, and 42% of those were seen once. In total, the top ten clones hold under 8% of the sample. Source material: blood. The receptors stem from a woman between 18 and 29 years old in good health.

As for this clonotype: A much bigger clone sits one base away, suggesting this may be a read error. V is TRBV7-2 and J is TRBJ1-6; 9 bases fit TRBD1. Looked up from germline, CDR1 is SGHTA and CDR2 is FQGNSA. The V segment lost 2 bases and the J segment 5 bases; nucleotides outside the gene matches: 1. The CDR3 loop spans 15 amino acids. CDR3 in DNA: TGTGCCAGCAGCTTAAGGGACAGGGATAATTCACCCCTCCACTTT. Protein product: CASSLRDRDNSPLHF.

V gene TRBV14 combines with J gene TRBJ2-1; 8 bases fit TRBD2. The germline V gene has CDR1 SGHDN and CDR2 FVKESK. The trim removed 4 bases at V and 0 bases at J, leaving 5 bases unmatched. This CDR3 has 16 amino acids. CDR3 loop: CASSPLAASSYNEQFF. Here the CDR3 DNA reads TGTGCCAGCAGCCCACTAGCGGCGAGCTCCTACAATGAGCAGTTCTTC.

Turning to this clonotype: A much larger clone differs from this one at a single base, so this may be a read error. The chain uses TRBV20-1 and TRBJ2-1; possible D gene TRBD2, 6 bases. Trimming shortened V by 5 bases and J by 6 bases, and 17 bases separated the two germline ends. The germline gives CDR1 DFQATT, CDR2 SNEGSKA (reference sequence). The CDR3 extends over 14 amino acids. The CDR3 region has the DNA TGCAGTGCTCACGCCTCGGGGGACTTCAATGAGCAGTTCTTC. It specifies CSAHASGDFNEQFF.

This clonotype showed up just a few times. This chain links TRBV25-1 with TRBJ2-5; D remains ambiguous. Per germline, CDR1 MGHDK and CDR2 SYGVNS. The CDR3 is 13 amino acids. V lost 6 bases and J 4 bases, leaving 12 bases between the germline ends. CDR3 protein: CASSMHGGETQYF. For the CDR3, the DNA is TGTGCCAGCAGCATGCATGGTGGAGAGACCCAGTACTTC. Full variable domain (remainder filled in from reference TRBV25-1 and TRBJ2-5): EADIYQTPRYLVIGTGKKITLECSQTMGHDKMYWYQQDPGMELHLIHYSYGVNSTEKGDLSSESTVSRIRTEHFPLTLESARPSHTSQYLCASSMHGGETQYFGPGTRLLVL.

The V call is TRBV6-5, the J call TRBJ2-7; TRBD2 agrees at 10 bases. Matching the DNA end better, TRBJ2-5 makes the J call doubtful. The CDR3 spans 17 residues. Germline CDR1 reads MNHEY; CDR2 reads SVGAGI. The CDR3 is CASSCRGSGGVKETQYF. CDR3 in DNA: TGTGCCAGCAGTTGCAGAGGAAGCGGGGGGGTTAAGGAGACCCAGTACTTC.

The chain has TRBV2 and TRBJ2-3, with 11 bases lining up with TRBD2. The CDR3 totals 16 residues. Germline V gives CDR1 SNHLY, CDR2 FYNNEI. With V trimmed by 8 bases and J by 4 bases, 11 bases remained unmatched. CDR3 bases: TGTGCCAGCGGGCTGTATAGCGGGGGGGCCGCAGATACGCAGTATTTT. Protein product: CASGLYSGGAADTQYF. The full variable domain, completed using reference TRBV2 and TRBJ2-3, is EPEVTQTPSHQVTQMGQEVILRCVPISNHLYFYWYRQILGQKVEFLVSFYNNEISEKSEIFDDQFSVERPDGSNFTLKIRSTKLEDSAMYFCASGLYSGGAADTQYFGPGTRLTVL.

CDR3 DNA: TGTGCCACCAGCGGCCAGCGGGGGCCCCTGAGGAATGAGCAGTTCTTC. This codes for CATSGQRGPLRNEQFF. The rearrangement links TRBV15 to TRBJ2-1, with 8 bases aligning to TRBD2. CDR3 length equals 16 residues. Trimming removed 5 bases from V and 7 bases from J; junction bases left unmatched: 13. The germline V gene encodes CDR1 LNHNV and CDR2 YYDKDF (reference sequence).

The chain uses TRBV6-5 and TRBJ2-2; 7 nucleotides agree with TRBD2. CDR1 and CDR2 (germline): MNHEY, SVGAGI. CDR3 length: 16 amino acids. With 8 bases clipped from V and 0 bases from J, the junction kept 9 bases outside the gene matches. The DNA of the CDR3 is TGTGCCAGCTTCGGGAGGAGGGCCGCGAACACCGGGGAGCTGTTTTTT. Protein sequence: CASFGRRAANTGELFF.

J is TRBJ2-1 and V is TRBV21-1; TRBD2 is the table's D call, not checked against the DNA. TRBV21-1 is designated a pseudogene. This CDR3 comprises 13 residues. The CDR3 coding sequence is TGTGCCAGCAGCCGACTAGCGGAGAATGAGCAGTTCTTC. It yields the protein CASSRLAENEQFF.

CDR3 sequence: CASSQRTSGGTSTDTQYF. The CDR3 DNA reads as TGTGCCAGCAGCCAGCGGACTAGCGGGGGCACTAGCACAGATACGCAGTATTTT. The chain carries TRBV4-2 and TRBJ2-3, with TRBD2 matching 13 bases. This CDR3 region has 18 residues. After removal of 3 bases from V and 0 bases from J, the junction contained 6 bases not matched to a gene. Germline assignment: CDR1 LGHNA and CDR2 YNFKEQ.

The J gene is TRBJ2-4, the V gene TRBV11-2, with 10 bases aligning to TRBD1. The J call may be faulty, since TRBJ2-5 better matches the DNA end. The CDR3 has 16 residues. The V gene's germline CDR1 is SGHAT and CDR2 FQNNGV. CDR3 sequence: CASSLYTTGGRETQYF. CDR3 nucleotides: TGTGCCAGCAGCTTATACACGACAGGGGGCAGGGAGACCCAGTACTTC.

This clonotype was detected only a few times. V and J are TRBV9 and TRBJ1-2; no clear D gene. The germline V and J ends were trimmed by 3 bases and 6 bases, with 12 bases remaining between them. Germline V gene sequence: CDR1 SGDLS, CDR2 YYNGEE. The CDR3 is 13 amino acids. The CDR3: CASSDTGPDGYTF. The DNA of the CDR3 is TGTGCCAGCAGCGACACGGGCCCGGATGGCTACACCTTC.

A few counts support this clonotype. For the CDR3, the DNA is TGTGCCAGCAGCCAAGGGGGACGTAGCTCTGGGGCCAACGTCCTGACTTTC. This sequence encodes CASSQGGRSSGANVLTF. J is TRBJ2-6 and V is TRBV3-1; D is tentatively TRBD1 or TRBD2 (5 bases each). This CDR3 has 17 amino acids. Germline V lookup: CDR1 LGHDT, CDR2 YNNKEL (reference sequence). Trimming stripped 1 base from V and 0 bases from J, with 10 bases between.

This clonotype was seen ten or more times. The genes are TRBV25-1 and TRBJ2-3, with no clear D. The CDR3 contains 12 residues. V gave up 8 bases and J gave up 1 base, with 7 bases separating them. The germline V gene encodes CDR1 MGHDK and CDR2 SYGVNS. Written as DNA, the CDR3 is TGTGCCAGCGGCCCGGGCACAGATACGCAGTATTTT. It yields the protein CASGPGTDTQYF.

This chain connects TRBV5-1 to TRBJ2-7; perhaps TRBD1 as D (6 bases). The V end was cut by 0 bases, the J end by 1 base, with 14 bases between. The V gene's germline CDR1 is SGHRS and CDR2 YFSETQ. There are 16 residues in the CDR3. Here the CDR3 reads CASSLGVADSSYEQYF. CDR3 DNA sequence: TGCGCCAGCAGCTTGGGGGTGGCGGACAGTTCCTACGAGCAGTACTTC.

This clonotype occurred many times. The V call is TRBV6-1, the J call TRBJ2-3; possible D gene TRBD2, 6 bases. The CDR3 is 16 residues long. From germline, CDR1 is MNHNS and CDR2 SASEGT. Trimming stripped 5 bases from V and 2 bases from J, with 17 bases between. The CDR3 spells CASSTPGVRYTDTQYF. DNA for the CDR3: TGTGCCAGCAGTACACCGGGAGTTAGGTACACAGATACGCAGTATTTT.

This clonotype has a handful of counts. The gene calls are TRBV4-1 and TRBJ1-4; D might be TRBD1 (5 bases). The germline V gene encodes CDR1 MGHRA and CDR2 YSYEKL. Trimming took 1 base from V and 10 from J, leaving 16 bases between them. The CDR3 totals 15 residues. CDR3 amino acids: CASSQVTTDQGKLFF. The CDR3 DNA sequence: TGCGCCAGCAGCCAAGTAACAACAGACCAGGGAAAACTGTTTTTT.

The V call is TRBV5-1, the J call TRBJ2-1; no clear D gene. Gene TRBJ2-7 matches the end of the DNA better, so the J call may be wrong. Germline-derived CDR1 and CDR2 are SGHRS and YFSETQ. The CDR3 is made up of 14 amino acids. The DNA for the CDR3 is TGCGCCAGCAGCCCCCCTCCCCACTACAATGAGCAGTACTTC. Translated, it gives CASSPPPHYNEQYF.

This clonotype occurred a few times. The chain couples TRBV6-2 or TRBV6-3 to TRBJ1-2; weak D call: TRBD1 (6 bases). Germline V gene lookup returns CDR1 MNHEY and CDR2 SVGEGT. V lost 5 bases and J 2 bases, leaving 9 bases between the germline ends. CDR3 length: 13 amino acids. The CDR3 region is CASSITGNYGYTF. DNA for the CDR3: TGTGCCAGCAGTATTACAGGGAACTATGGCTACACCTTC.

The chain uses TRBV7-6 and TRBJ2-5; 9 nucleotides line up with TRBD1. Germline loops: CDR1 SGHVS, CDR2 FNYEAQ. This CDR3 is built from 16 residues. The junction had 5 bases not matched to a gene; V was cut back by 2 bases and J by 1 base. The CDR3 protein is CASSLLTGGFQETQYF. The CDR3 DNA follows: TGTGCCAGCAGCTTACTCACAGGGGGCTTCCAAGAGACCCAGTACTTC.

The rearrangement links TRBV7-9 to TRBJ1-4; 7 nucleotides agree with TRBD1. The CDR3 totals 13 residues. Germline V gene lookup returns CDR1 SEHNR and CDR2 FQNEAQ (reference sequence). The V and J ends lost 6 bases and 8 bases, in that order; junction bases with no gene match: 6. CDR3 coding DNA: TGTGCCAGCAGTAGACAGGGTTGGGAAAAACTGTTTTTT. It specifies CASSRQGWEKLFF. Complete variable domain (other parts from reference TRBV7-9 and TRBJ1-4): DTGVSQNPRHKITKRGQNVTFRCDPISEHNRLYWYRQTLGQGPEFLTYFQNEAQLEKSRLLSDRFSAERPKGSFSTLEIQRTEQGDSAMYLCASSRQGWEKLFFGSGTQLSVL.

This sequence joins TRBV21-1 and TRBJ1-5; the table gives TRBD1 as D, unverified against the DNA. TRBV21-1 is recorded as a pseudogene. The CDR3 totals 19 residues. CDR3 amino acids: CARIPVARGEPFSNQPQHF. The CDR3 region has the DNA TGTGCCAGGATCCCCGTCGCAAGGGGGGAACCCTTTAGCAATCAGCCCCAGCATTTT.

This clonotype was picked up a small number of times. The CDR3 DNA follows: TGCGCCAGCAGCGAGGGAGCATCTAACTATGGCTACACCTTC. This translates into CASSEGASNYGYTF. This chain links TRBV5-1 with TRBJ1-2, with unresolved D. V was trimmed by 4 bases and J by 0 bases, leaving 10 bases between them. Germline lookup yields CDR1 SGHRS and CDR2 YFSETQ. The CDR3 has 14 amino acids.

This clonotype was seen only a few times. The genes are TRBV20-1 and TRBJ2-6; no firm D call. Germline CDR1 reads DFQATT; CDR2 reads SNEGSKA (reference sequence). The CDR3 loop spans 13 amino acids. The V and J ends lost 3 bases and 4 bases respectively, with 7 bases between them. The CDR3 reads CSASAIGANVLTF. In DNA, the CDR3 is TGCAGTGCTAGTGCTATCGGGGCCAACGTCCTGACTTTC.

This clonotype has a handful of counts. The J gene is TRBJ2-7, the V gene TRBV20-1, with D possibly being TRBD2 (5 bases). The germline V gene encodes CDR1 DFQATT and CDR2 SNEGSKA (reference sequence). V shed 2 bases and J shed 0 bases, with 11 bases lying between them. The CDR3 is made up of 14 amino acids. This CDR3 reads CSARHRTGSYEQYF. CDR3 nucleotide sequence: TGCAGTGCTAGACACCGGACTGGCTCCTACGAGCAGTACTTC.

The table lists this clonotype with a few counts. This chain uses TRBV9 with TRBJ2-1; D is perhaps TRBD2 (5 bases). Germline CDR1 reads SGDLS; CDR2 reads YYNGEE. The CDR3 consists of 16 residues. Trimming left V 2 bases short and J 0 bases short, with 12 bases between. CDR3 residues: CASSVEGKGSYNEQFF. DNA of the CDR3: TGTGCCAGCAGCGTTGAGGGAAAGGGCTCCTACAATGAGCAGTTCTTC.

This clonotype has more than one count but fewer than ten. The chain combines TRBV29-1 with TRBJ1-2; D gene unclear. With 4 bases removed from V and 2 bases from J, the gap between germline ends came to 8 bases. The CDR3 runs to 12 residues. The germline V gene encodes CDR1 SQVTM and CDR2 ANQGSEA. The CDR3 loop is CSVVGKNYGYTF. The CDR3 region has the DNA TGCAGCGTTGTAGGCAAGAACTATGGCTACACCTTC.

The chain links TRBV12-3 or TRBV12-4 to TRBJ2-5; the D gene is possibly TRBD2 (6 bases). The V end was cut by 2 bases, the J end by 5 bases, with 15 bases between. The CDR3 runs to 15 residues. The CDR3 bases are TGTGCCAGCAGTTTATCCGCGGGGAGGCGGGAGACCCAGTACTTC. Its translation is CASSLSAGRRETQYF.

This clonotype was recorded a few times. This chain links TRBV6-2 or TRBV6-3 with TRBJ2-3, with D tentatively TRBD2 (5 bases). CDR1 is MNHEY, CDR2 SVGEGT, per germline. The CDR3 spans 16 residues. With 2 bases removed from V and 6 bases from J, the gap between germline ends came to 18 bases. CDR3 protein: CASSYPDYVSRDTQYF. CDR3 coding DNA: TGTGCCAGCAGTTACCCAGACTACGTCTCACGGGATACGCAGTATTTT.

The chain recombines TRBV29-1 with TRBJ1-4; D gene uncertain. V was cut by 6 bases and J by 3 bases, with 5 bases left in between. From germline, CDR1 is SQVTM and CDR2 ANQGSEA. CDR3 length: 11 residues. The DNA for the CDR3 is TGCAGCGTGATAGCTAATGAAAAACTGTTTTTT. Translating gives CSVIANEKLFF.